This TCR beta chain is drawn from a study of OX40 agonist ivuxolimab in advanced cancers. As for the study in general: The patients received agonistic anti-OX40 (CD134) antibody ivuxolimab.

With baseline, cycle 4 day 1, and cycle 7 day 1 as timepoints, blood was sampled. TCRdb's copy holds only in-frame clones and misses some; the assay was immunoSEQ multiplex PCR. The data contain approximately 60,000 clones, about four fifths of them singletons. With respect to this clone: The antigen is not known.

The germline CDR1 and CDR2 sequences are SEHNR and FQNEAQ (reference sequence). The CDR3 loop spans 16 amino acids. The ends lost 5 bases at V and 7 bases at J; junction bases unmatched: 10. General observations from the study: CD8+ T cells (on average) carried more expanded clones than CD4+ T cells. It was not determined which antigens were specifically recognized by the peripheral T cells that had undergone clonal expansion.

This chain uses TRBV7-9 with TRBJ1-4; 10 bases are a match to TRBD1. Here the sequenced sample was CD4+ or CD8+ T cells sorted from blood, taken in a trial of the OX40 agonist ivuxolimab. This TCR derives from an adult with an advanced solid tumor such as melanoma, head and neck, liver or kidney cancer. The CDR3, as DNA: TGTGCCAGCAGCCCCCCGACAGGGGGCAAAAGTGAAAAACTGTTTTTT. This codes for CASSPPTGGKSEKLFF.